The sequence of this TCR beta chain was determined in a study of metastatic and nonmetastatic thyroid tumors. Study overall: Repertoire data that came from the blood and tumor or nodule tissue of malignant and benign thyroid patients were compared. General observations from the study: Significantly higher TCR beta diversity was reportedly seen in malignant thyroid tumors than benign nodules, in blood and tumor.

This clone has a count of ten or more. Its antigen remains unknown. No treatment had been given to any patient before thyroid surgery. V was pared by 2 bases and J by 3 bases, with 20 bases between. CDR3 length: 18 amino acids. The germline V gene has CDR1 LNHNV and CDR2 YYDKDF (reference sequence). TCRdb re-called the PCR reads with MiXCR. The sample includes around 25,000 clones, approximately 12% seen only once; the top ten take about 5.3%. The rearrangement joins TRBV15 to TRBJ2-1; D not certain. The sequence came from a female donor with papillary thyroid cancer or a benign thyroid nodule (not recorded which). Some clones in this sample may be carry-over from other donors' samples. Sequenced sample: blood. CDR3 amino acids: CATSRSPEAAWIYNEQFF. CDR3 bases: TGTGCCACCAGCAGATCCCCGGAAGCAGCGTGGATCTACAATGAGCAGTTCTTC.